A single sample is the source of the 5 T cell receptor beta chains below, sequenced in a study of blood T cell repertoires in COVID-19. TCRdb's table, derived via immunoSEQ multiplex PCR, lists solely in-frame clones and lacks some. The table shows about 250,000 clones, with 85% to 90% occurring only once. Material: PBMCs or T cells enriched from blood (not recorded which). Receptors were obtained from a man aged 35 to 55 who had recovered from COVID-19.

The chain has TRBV29-1 and TRBJ1-5; D not resolved. The CDR3 contains 17 residues. From germline, CDR1 is SQVTM and CDR2 ANQGSEA. The V gene lost 1 base and the J gene lost 0 bases, with 16 bases spanning the gap. The CDR3 protein is CSVEGGEGEYSNQPQHF. The CDR3 nucleotides read TGCAGCGTTGAAGGCGGTGAAGGCGAATATAGCAATCAGCCCCAGCATTTT.

The V call is TRBV29-1, the J call TRBJ1-2; D is uncertain. Germline assignment: CDR1 SQVTM and CDR2 ANQGSEA. The CDR3 spans 12 residues. Trimming shortened V by 4 bases and J by 2 bases, and 8 bases separated the two germline ends. CDR3 region: CSVGHANYGYTF. The CDR3 region has the DNA TGCAGCGTTGGACACGCGAACTATGGCTACACCTTC.

The V and J genes are TRBV13 and TRBJ1-1; 9 nucleotides match TRBD1. After removal of 4 bases from V and 1 base from J, the junction contained 10 bases not matched to a gene. Germline V gene data show CDR1 as PRHDT and CDR2 as FYEKMQ (reference sequence). This CDR3 has 17 residues. The CDR3 protein is CASSSPGQGAWNTEAFF. The CDR3 nucleotides read TGTGCCAGCAGCTCCCCGGGACAGGGTGCGTGGAACACTGAAGCTTTCTTT.

The rearrangement joins TRBV28 to TRBJ2-7, with 11 bases matching TRBD1. The CDR3 is 16 amino acids. Looked up from germline, CDR1 is MDHEN and CDR2 is SYDVKM. Trimming took 1 base from V and 3 from J; bases not matched to a gene: 5. CDR3 protein: CASSLLGTGGDYEQYF. Here the CDR3 DNA reads TGTGCCAGCAGTTTATTAGGGACAGGGGGGGACTACGAGCAGTACTTC.

V usage is TRBV30 and J usage is TRBJ2-5; 8 nucleotides align to TRBD2. Germline V CDR1 and CDR2: GTSNPN, SVGIG (reference sequence). The CDR3 spans 14 residues. The V and J ends lost 0 bases and 4 bases, in that order; junction bases with no gene match: 4. Written as DNA, the CDR3 is TGTGCCTGGAGTGTAGACGGGGGGGGAGAGACCCAGTACTTC. This gives the protein CAWSVDGGGETQYF.